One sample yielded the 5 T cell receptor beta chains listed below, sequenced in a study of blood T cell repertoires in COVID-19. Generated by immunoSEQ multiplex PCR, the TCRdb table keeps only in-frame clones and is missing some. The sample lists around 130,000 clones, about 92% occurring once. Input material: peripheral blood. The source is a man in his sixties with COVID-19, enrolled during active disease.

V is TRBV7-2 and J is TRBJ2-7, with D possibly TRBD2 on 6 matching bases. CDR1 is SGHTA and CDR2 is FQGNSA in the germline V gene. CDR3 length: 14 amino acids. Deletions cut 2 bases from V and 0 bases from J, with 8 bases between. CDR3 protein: CASSLLAYSYEQYF. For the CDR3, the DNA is TGTGCCAGCAGCTTACTAGCGTACTCCTACGAGCAGTACTTC. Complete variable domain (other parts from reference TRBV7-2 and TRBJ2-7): GAGVSQSPSNKVTEKGKDVELRCDPISGHTALYWYRQSLGQGLEFLIYFQGNSAPDKSGLPSDRFSAERTGGSVSTLTIQRTQQEDSAVYLCASSLLAYSYEQYFGPGTRLTVT.

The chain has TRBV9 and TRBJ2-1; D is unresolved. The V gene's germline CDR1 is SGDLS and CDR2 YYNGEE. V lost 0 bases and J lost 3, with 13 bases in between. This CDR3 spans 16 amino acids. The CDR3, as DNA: TGTGCCAGCAGCGTAGCTCTAGACTTGGGCTACAATGAGCAGTTCTTC. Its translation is CASSVALDLGYNEQFF.

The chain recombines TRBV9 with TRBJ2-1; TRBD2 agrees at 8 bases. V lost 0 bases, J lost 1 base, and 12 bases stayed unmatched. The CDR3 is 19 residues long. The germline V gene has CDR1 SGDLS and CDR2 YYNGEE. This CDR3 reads CASSVERPGGPRSYNEQFF. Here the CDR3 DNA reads TGTGCCAGCAGCGTAGAACGTCCGGGAGGGCCCAGATCCTACAATGAGCAGTTCTTC.

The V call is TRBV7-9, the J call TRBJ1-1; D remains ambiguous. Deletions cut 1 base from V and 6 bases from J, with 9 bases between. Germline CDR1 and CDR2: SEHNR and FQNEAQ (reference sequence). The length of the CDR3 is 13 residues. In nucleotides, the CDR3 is TGTGCCAGCAGCTTAGAGATGGGAGCTGAAGCTTTCTTT. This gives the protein CASSLEMGAEAFF.

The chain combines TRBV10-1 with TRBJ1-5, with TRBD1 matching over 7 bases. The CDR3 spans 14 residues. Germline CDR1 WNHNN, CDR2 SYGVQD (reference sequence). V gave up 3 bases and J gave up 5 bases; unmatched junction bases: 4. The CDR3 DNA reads TGCGCCAGCAGTGATGGGACAGAAGATCAGCCCCAGCATTTT. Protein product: CASSDGTEDQPQHF.